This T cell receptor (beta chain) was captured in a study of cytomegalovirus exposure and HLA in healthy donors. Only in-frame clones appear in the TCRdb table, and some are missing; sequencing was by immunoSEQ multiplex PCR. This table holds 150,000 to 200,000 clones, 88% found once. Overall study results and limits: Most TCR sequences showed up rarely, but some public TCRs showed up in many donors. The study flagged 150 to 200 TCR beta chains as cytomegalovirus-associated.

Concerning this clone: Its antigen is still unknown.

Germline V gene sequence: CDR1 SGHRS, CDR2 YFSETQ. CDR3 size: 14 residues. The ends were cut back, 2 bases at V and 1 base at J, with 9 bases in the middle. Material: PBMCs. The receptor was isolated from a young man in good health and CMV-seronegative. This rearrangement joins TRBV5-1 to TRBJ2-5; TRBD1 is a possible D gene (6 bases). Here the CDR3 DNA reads TGCGCCAGCAGCTTACACAGGGCCCAAGAGACCCAGTACTTC. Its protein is CASSLHRAQETQYF.